Sequencing of this T cell receptor beta chain was carried out in a study of T cell responses to AZD1222 COVID-19 vaccine. Libraries were prepared by immunoSEQ multiplex PCR; TCRdb keeps only in-frame clonotypes and omits some of them. The profile shows more than 100,000 clones, 90% of them singletons. As to this clone: The target antigen is unknown.

This CDR3 is built from 14 residues. Trimming removed 2 bases from V and 10 bases from J, with 17 bases in between. Germline CDR1 and CDR2: MDHEN and SYDVKM. Study findings and constraints: At baseline, just five to seven AZD1222 recipients tested seropositive. Donors were chiefly white British, with a greater number of females, and clonal diversity was perhaps underestimated. The span of vaccine-associated CD4 TCRs extended across spike, with dominance at 160-218 and 743-854.

This rearrangement joins TRBV28 to TRBJ1-2; the D gene is possibly TRBD1 (6 bases). Here the sequenced sample was peripheral blood, taken on day 0 of AZD1222 vaccination. This sequence was found in an adult in good health. Written as DNA, the CDR3 is TGTGCCAGCAGTTTAGGTGGTCAGGGGAGGGACTACACCTTC. This translates into CASSLGGQGRDYTF.